The next 24 T cell receptor beta chains were all read from a single sample in a study of T cell responses to AZD1222 COVID-19 vaccine. The assay was immunoSEQ multiplex PCR, and TCRdb's table has in-frame clones only and misses some. The sample shows 70,000 to 95,000 clones, 90% of them seen only once. The sequences come from peripheral blood, collected 28 days after the second AZD1222 dose. These receptors were collected from an adult who received the AZD1222 COVID-19 vaccine.

This rearrangement joins TRBV30 to TRBJ2-7; the D is unclear. This CDR3 has 16 amino acids. Germline values: CDR1 GTSNPN, CDR2 SVGIG (reference sequence). V gave up 2 bases and J gave up 1 base, with 18 bases separating them. CDR3 DNA sequence: TGTGCCTGGAGTCGCCGACTTCCCAAGAGGTCCTACGAGCAGTACTTC. This encodes CAWSRRLPKRSYEQYF. The full variable domain, rest sourced from reference TRBV30 and TRBJ2-7, is SQTIHQWPATLVQPVGSPLSLECTVEGTSNPNLYWYRQAAGRGLQLLFYSVGIGQISSEVPQNLSASRPQDRQFILSSKKLLLSDSGFYLCAWSRRLPKRSYEQYFGPGTRLTVT.

This clone came up once. This chain uses TRBV4-1 with TRBJ2-7; D unresolved. Looked up from germline, CDR1 is MGHRA and CDR2 is YSYEKL. With 1 base removed from V and 6 bases from J, the gap between germline ends came to 16 bases. This CDR3 comprises 15 residues. CDR3 sequence: CASSQGRRGLGEQYF. The CDR3 region has the DNA TGCGCCAGCAGCCAAGGGCGGCGCGGATTGGGCGAGCAGTACTTC.

The CDR3 loop is CASSSATEQPQHF. The CDR3 DNA sequence: TGTGCCAGCAGTTCCGCGACTGAGCAGCCCCAGCATTTT. J is TRBJ1-5 and V is TRBV6-1; no reliable D call. The CDR3 sequence is 13 residues long. Germline V lookup: CDR1 MNHNS, CDR2 SASEGT. Trimming left V 5 bases short and J 7 bases short, with 12 bases between.

This clone was counted once. J is TRBJ2-2 and V is TRBV5-4, with 8 bases matching TRBD1. Looked up from germline, CDR1 is SGHNT and CDR2 is YYREEE (reference sequence). Trimming removed 5 bases from V and 6 bases from J; junction bases left unmatched: 9. There are 15 residues in the CDR3. The CDR3 reads CASSFGQGVAGELFF. In DNA, the CDR3 is TGTGCCAGCAGTTTTGGACAGGGTGTAGCCGGGGAGCTGTTTTTT.

The chain couples TRBV29-1 to TRBJ2-7; D gene uncertain. Germline V lookup: CDR1 SQVTM, CDR2 ANQGSEA. There are 14 residues in the CDR3. V gave up 0 bases and J gave up 0 bases, with 9 bases separating them. CDR3 sequence reads: CSVEDAAFSYEQYF. In DNA form, the CDR3 reads TGCAGCGTTGAAGATGCCGCATTCTCCTACGAGCAGTACTTC.

This chain uses TRBV27 with TRBJ2-3, with D perhaps given as TRBD1 or TRBD2 (5 bases each). The germline CDR1 and CDR2 sequences are MNHEY and SMNVEV (reference sequence). The CDR3 is made up of 17 amino acids. V gave up 6 bases and J gave up 0 bases, with 19 bases separating them. The CDR3: CASRKLRDGTSTDTQYF. In nucleotides, the CDR3 is TGTGCCAGCAGAAAGTTGAGGGACGGTACTAGCACAGATACGCAGTATTTT.

The chain employs TRBV5-4 and TRBJ2-5; TRBD1 aligns across 8 bases. CDR3 size: 13 residues. The trim removed 0 bases at V and 5 bases at J, leaving 0 bases unmatched. CDR1 is SGHNT, CDR2 YYREEE, per germline (reference sequence). CDR3 DNA sequence: TGTGCCAGCAGCTTGGGACAGGGGGAGACCCAGTACTTC. It translates to CASSLGQGETQYF.

This chain uses TRBV12-3 or TRBV12-4 with TRBJ1-2; D ambiguous. The CDR3 is 13 amino acids. Trimming left V 1 base short and J 8 bases short, with 11 bases between. The CDR3 nucleotides are TGTGCCAGCAGTTTAGGCATGACGGGCGGCTACACCTTC. Its protein product is CASSLGMTGGYTF.

The chain joins TRBV19 to TRBJ1-1, with D uncertain. This CDR3 contains 13 residues. V was cut by 3 bases and J by 1 base, with 6 bases left in between. Per the germline V gene, CDR1 is LNHDA and CDR2 is SQIVND (reference sequence). DNA for the CDR3: TGTGCCAGTAGTATTTCCTGGAACACTGAAGCTTTCTTT. This codes for CASSISWNTEAFF.

The genes are TRBV19 and TRBJ1-1; D remains unclear. This CDR3 region has 13 residues. Germline V gives CDR1 LNHDA, CDR2 SQIVND (reference sequence). Trimming pared 7 bases from V and 3 bases from J, leaving 12 bases between. CDR3 amino acids: CASKTDFYTEAFF. The CDR3 DNA reads TGTGCCAGTAAAACAGATTTTTACACTGAAGCTTTCTTT.

The chain uses TRBV6-4 and TRBJ2-1; D is possibly TRBD2 (5 bases). The CDR3 totals 14 residues. V was pared by 5 bases and J by 4 bases, with 12 bases between. Germline V gives CDR1 MRHNA, CDR2 SNTAGT. The CDR3 coding sequence is TGTGCCAGCAGTAGAGGGATCGATTACAATGAGCAGTTCTTC. Translation gives CASSRGIDYNEQFF.

V and J are TRBV14 and TRBJ1-1; tentative D call: TRBD1 (5 bases). The germline V gene has CDR1 SGHDN and CDR2 FVKESK. V lost 2 bases, J lost 7 bases, and 17 bases lay in between. This CDR3 has 15 amino acids. CDR3 sequence: CASSQFQGSSSEAFF. The CDR3 nucleotides are TGTGCCAGCAGCCAATTTCAGGGCAGCTCCAGTGAAGCTTTCTTT. Full variable domain (outside the CDR3, taken from reference TRBV14 and TRBJ1-1): EAGVTQFPSHSVIEKGQTVTLRCDPISGHDNLYWYRRVMGKEIKFLLHFVKESKQDESGMPNNRFLAERTGGTYSTLKVQPAELEDSGVYFCASSQFQGSSSEAFFGQGTRLTVV.

The chain carries TRBV6-9 and TRBJ2-3; 9 nucleotides agree with TRBD2. With 10 bases clipped from V and 0 bases from J, the junction kept 5 bases outside the gene matches. Germline V lookup: CDR1 MNHGY, CDR2 SVAAGI. The CDR3 runs to 14 residues. CDR3 protein: CATSGGTSTDTQYF. The CDR3 DNA reads as TGTGCCACCAGCGGGGGGACAAGCACAGATACGCAGTATTTT.

J is TRBJ2-7 and V is TRBV19; D gene uncertain. Per the germline V gene, CDR1 is LNHDA and CDR2 is SQIVND (reference sequence). The V and J ends lost 5 bases and 0 bases respectively, with 11 bases between them. This CDR3 has 14 residues. The CDR3 reads CASSSRVSSYEQYF. In DNA, the CDR3 is TGTGCCAGTAGTTCTCGGGTTAGCTCCTACGAGCAGTACTTC. Drawing the rest from reference TRBV19 and TRBJ2-7, the complete variable domain is DGGITQSPKYLFRKEGQNVTLSCEQNLNHDAMYWYRQDPGQGLRLIYYSQIVNDFQKGDIAEGYSVSREKKESFPLTVTSAQKNPTAFYLCASSSRVSSYEQYFGPGTRLTVT.

J is TRBJ1-4 and V is TRBV5-1; no definite D call. Germline V gene data show CDR1 as SGHRS and CDR2 as YFSETQ. The CDR3 is 15 residues long. Trimming removed 4 bases from V and 5 bases from J, with 15 bases in between. CDR3 bases: TGCGCCAGCAGCCCCGGGTGGGCAGAAAATGAAAAACTGTTTTTT. Translating it yields CASSPGWAENEKLFF.

The CDR3 bases are TGTGCCAGCAGGACAGGGGGCCGTAATGAAAAACTGTTTTTT. As protein: CASRTGGRNEKLFF. V gene TRBV6-5 combines with J gene TRBJ1-4; 10 nucleotides match TRBD1. This CDR3 comprises 14 residues. Germline CDR1 reads MNHEY; CDR2 reads SVGAGI. The trim removed 6 bases at V and 4 bases at J, leaving 2 bases unmatched.

V and J are TRBV6-5 and TRBJ2-1; D might be TRBD2 (6 bases). This CDR3 contains 14 residues. Germline assignment: CDR1 MNHEY and CDR2 SVGAGI. Trimming cost V 10 bases and J 5 bases, with 18 bases left between them. The CDR3: CANVSRGCDNEQFF. The CDR3 DNA reads TGTGCCAACGTGAGCCGGGGGTGCGACAATGAGCAGTTCTTC.

CDR3: CASSLSGGENEKLFF. DNA of the CDR3: TGTGCCAGCAGCTTATCAGGGGGAGAGAATGAAAAACTGTTTTTT. The rearrangement uses TRBV7-3 and TRBJ1-4, with 7 positions matching TRBD1. CDR3 length: 15 amino acids. The trim removed 2 bases at V and 5 bases at J, leaving 5 bases unmatched. The germline gives CDR1 SGHTA, CDR2 FQGTGA.

This chain uses TRBV9 with TRBJ1-2; 7 positions match TRBD1. V shed 0 bases and J 6 bases; nucleotides not matched to a gene: 5. In germline, CDR1 is SGDLS, CDR2 YYNGEE. CDR3 length equals 14 residues. Written as DNA, the CDR3 is TGTGCCAGCAGCGTAGCCCCACAGGGGCATGGCTACACCTTC. The encoded protein is CASSVAPQGHGYTF.

J is TRBJ1-6 and V is TRBV4-2; D remains unclear. CDR1 is LGHNA, CDR2 YNFKEQ, per germline. This CDR3 contains 12 residues. V lost 4 bases, J lost 10 bases, and 8 bases lay in between. As DNA, the CDR3 is TGTGCCAGCAGCCGAGCGGGATCACCCCTCCACTTT. It is translated as CASSRAGSPLHF.

This chain joins TRBV30 and TRBJ1-2; D unresolved. The CDR3 is 12 residues long. The ends were cut back, 0 bases at V and 8 bases at J, with 10 bases in the middle. Per germline, CDR1 GTSNPN and CDR2 SVGIG (reference sequence). CDR3 bases: TGTGCCTGGAGTGTACCGGCGGAGGGCTACACCTTC. Its protein is CAWSVPAEGYTF.

This clone was seen a handful of times. The rearrangement joins TRBV6-5 to TRBJ2-2; maybe TRBD2 (6 bases). CDR3 length: 15 amino acids. CDR1 MNHEY and CDR2 SVGAGI come from the germline V gene. V was trimmed by 11 bases and J by 2 bases, leaving 18 bases between them. The CDR3: CAVRRGTINTGELFF. The CDR3 region has the DNA TGTGCCGTCCGACGCGGGACCATTAACACCGGGGAGCTGTTTTTT.

This clone was observed a single time. This chain joins TRBV9 and TRBJ1-3; D gene ambiguous. Germline V gene sequence: CDR1 SGDLS, CDR2 YYNGEE. Trimming removed 3 bases from V and 0 bases from J, with 10 bases in between. There are 15 residues in the CDR3. The CDR3, as DNA: TGTGCCAGCAGCGCTACCCCGACCTCTGGAAACACCATATATTTT. Translation gives CASSATPTSGNTIYF.

J is TRBJ1-1 and V is TRBV28; D is uncertain. Trimming took 6 bases from V and 5 from J, leaving 7 bases between them. Germline lookup yields CDR1 MDHEN and CDR2 SYDVKM. This CDR3 contains 11 residues. The CDR3 region has the DNA TGTGCCAGCAGCTCTACAACTGAAGCTTTCTTT. This sequence encodes CASSSTTEAFF.